This record looks at one TCR beta chain sequence and its context. Antigen specificity is unknown. The V and J ends lost 1 base and 5 bases respectively, with 10 bases between them. CDR1 and CDR2 from the germline V gene are SGHTA and FQGNSA. The CDR3 length is 14 residues. This entry is derived from a study of shared clonotypes between healthy human individuals. Study background: Donor ages ranged 18 to 49 years: a couple of women, a few men. Study-wide points: For sorted subsets, rarefaction showed incomplete sequencing despite large depth. Sharing across a few donors was seen in 4% to 5.5% of naive CD4 clonotypes. Lower generation probabilities were found for non-shared clonotypes than for those shared by all four donors.

TCRdb's copy holds only in-frame clones and misses some; the assay was immunoSEQ multiplex PCR. The profile shows roughly 2,500,000 clones, roughly 93% of them singletons. Material for sequencing was naive CD4+ T cells from PBMCs. The subset is: CD45RA+ positively selected. The clonotype was recovered from a man aged 18 to 30 in good health. Some clones in this sample may be carry-over from other donors' samples. The J gene is TRBJ2-3, the V gene TRBV7-2; possibly TRBD2 for D (6 bases). This CDR3 reads CASSLVGSGDTQYF. In DNA, the CDR3 is TGTGCCAGCAGCTTAGTCGGGAGTGGAGATACGCAGTATTTT.